Shown below are 8 T cell receptor beta chains from a single sample sequenced in a study of regulatory T cells in long-lasting Graves disease. The time point is: persistent/refractory GD, antithyroid drugs over 5 years with positive TRAb. Extracted PBMC RNA gave rise to the TCR library. Combining iRepertoire HTBI primers with Arm-PCR of CDR3 regions, the authors built TCR beta libraries. TCRdb independently ran MiXCR on the multiplex PCR reads; one entry per CDR3 protein. The sample has almost 350,000 distinct CDR3 sequences, about 19% seen once. The specimen comprised peripheral blood mononuclear cells (PBMCs), sampled when the disease was refractory, from a patient treated with antithyroid drugs. Receptor source: a female donor with Graves disease.

The genes are TRBV11-2 and TRBJ1-2; 9 bases map to TRBD1. Germline V gene sequence: CDR1 SGHAT, CDR2 FQNNGV. The CDR3 runs to 12 residues. The V gene end was trimmed by 5 bases and the J gene end by 14 bases; junction bases not matched to a gene: 9. CDR3 region: CASSPGTGSWTF. The CDR3 region has the DNA TGTGCCAGCAGCCCCGGGACAGGGTCGTGGACCTTC. Looking up the rest from reference TRBV11-2 and TRBJ1-2 gives the full variable domain: EAGVAQSPRYKIIEKRQSVAFWCNPISGHATLYWYQQILGQGPKLLIQFQNNGVVDDSQLPKDRFSAERLKGVDSTLKIQPAKLEDSAVYLCASSPGTGSWTFGSGTRLTVV.

This clonotype appeared many times. The rearrangement uses TRBV27 and TRBJ2-7; 14 nucleotides match TRBD2. J gave up 3 bases and V 5 bases, and 6 bases lay outside the gene matches. From germline, CDR1 is MNHEY and CDR2 SMNVEV (reference sequence). CDR3 length equals 16 residues. CDR3 DNA: TGTGCCAGCAGTAACGGGACTAGCGGGAGACACTACGAGCAGTACTTC. This translates into CASSNGTSGRHYEQYF.

This clonotype has at least ten counts. The chain links TRBV28 to TRBJ1-2, with a weak D call TRBD1 (5 bases). V gave up 5 bases and J gave up 1 base, with 8 bases separating them. This CDR3 comprises 13 residues. Germline assignment: CDR1 MDHEN and CDR2 SYDVKM. The chain's CDR3 is CASSARVNYGYTF. CDR3 in DNA: TGTGCCAGCAGTGCCAGGGTTAACTATGGCTACACCTTC.

This clonotype was observed a few times. This chain connects TRBV6-2 or TRBV6-3 to TRBJ1-5; 11 nucleotides align to TRBD1. Germline V gene data show CDR1 as MNHEY and CDR2 as SVGEGT. The CDR3 has 16 amino acids. V gave up 4 bases and J gave up 2 bases; unmatched junction bases: 4. CDR3 in amino acids: CASSSGQGVGNQPQHF. Written as DNA, the CDR3 is TGTGCCAGCAGTTCGGGACAGGGGGTCGGCAATCAGCCCCAGCATTTT.

In DNA, the CDR3 is TGTGCCAGCAGTGAGACTTTCTCTGGAAACACCATATATTTT. This gives the protein CASSETFSGNTIYF. The chain employs TRBV6-2 or TRBV6-3 and TRBJ1-3; no firm D call. CDR1 and CDR2 (germline): MNHEY, SVGEGT. The CDR3 length is 14 residues. The V gene lost 5 bases and the J gene lost 0 bases, with 8 bases spanning the gap.

Comment on this clonotype: A clone one base away is much larger, so this may be a read error. The chain couples TRBV28 to TRBJ1-2, with 7 positions matching TRBD1. The CDR3 is 14 amino acids. Germline V lookup: CDR1 MDHEN, CDR2 SYDVKM. The CDR3 spells CASSSTGDYYGYAF. As DNA, the CDR3 is TGTGCCAGCAGTTCCACAGGGGACTACTATGGCTACGCCTTC.

Note on this clonotype: A much larger clonotype is one base distant, so this may be a read error. The chain has TRBV28 and TRBJ2-7, with D perhaps TRBD1 (5 bases). The V gene's germline CDR1 is MDHEN and CDR2 SYDVKM. CDR3 length: 14 residues. Here the CDR3 DNA reads TGTGCCAGCAGGAATCCGGGTAGGGGATACGAGCAGTGCTTC. Its translation is CASRNPGRGYEQCF.

This clonotype was counted a few times. J is TRBJ1-1 and V is TRBV20-1; 9 bases match TRBD1. This CDR3 is built from 14 residues. The germline gives CDR1 DFQATT, CDR2 SNEGSKA (reference sequence). Trimming cost V 6 bases and J 7 bases; bases outside gene matches: 12. The CDR3 nucleotides are TGCAGTGCCAAGACTCCGGGACAGGGCGGTGAAGCTTTCTTT. This encodes CSAKTPGQGGEAFF.